This TCR beta chain was sequenced during a study of T cell repertoires in cytomegalovirus infection. Using its own MiXCR run on the reads, TCRdb lists one record per CDR3 protein. The sample yields over 100,000 distinct CDR3 sequences, 16% seen once. V shed 0 bases, J shed 4 bases, and the junction held 6 bases outside the gene matches. The CDR3 has 16 amino acids. CDR1 and CDR2 (germline): MGHRA, YSYEKL. This sequence joins TRBV4-1 and TRBJ2-3, with 8 nucleotides matching TRBD1. The specimen was PBMCs. The TCR was taken from a human donor in good health (CMV status not recorded). Some clones in this sample may be carry-over from other donors' samples. The CDR3 loop is CASSQEGVQGADTQYF. CDR3 DNA sequence: TGCGCCAGCAGCCAAGAAGGAGTACAGGGGGCAGATACGCAGTATTTT.